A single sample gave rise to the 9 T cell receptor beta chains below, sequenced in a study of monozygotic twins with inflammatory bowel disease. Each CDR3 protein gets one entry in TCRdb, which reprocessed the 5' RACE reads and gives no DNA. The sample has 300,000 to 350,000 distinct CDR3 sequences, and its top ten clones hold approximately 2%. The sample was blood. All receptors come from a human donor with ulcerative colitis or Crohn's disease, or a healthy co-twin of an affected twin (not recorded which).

The CDR3 is CASRKQPNTEAFF. This sequence joins TRBV6-2 or TRBV6-3 and TRBJ1-1. The length of the CDR3 is 13 residues. CDR1 and CDR2 from the germline V gene are MNHEY and SVGEGT.

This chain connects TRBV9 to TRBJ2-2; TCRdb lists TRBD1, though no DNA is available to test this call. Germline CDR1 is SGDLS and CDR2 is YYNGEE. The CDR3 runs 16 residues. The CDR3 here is CASSGPGTGLTGELFF.

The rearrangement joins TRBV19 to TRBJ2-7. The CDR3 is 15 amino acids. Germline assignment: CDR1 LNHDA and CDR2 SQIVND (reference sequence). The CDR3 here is CASSIYGRSSYEQYF. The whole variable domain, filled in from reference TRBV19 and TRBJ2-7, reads DGGITQSPKYLFRKEGQNVTLSCEQNLNHDAMYWYRQDPGQGLRLIYYSQIVNDFQKGDIAEGYSVSREKKESFPLTVTSAQKNPTAFYLCASSIYGRSSYEQYFGPGTRLTVT.

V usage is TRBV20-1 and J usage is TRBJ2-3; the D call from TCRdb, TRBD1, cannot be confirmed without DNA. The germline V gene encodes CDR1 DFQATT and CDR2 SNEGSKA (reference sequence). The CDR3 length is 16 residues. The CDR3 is CSARDEFPGGADTQYF.

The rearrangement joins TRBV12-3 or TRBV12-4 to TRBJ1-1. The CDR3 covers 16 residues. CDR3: CASRRAVNPARAEAFF.

This chain's CDR3 is CATSIIQGESSPLHF. The chain recombines TRBV15 with TRBJ1-6; the TCRdb call, TRBD1, lacks DNA for checking. CDR3 length: 15 residues. Germline-derived CDR1 and CDR2 are LNHNV and YYDKDF (reference sequence).

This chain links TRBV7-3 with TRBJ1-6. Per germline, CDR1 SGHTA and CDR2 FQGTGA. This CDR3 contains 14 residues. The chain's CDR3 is CASSRRASDSPLHF.

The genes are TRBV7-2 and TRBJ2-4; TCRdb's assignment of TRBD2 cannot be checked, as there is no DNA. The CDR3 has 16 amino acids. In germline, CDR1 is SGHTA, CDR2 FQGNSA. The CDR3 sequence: CASSLARASGEDIQYF.

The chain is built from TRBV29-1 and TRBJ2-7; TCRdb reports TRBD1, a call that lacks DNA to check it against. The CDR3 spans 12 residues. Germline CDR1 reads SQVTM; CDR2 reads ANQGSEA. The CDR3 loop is CSVEDRGGRKYF.